This T cell receptor beta chain was sequenced for a study of brain T cells in children with intractable seizures (dated by TCRdb to the early 2020s). Some background on the complete study: Resected brain tissue from fewer than 60 pediatric epilepsy surgery cases was initially screened for immune gene transcripts with a NanoString immunology panel. Among the roughly 12 selected surgery cases, pre-surgery blood was additionally sequenced for eight, leaving four cases with brain tissue only.

Taken from the germline V gene, the CDR1 and CDR2 loops are MNHEY and SVGAGI. The CDR3 sequence holds 14 residues, the cysteine and phenylalanine included. Of the read, only the CDR3 DNA is kept; its 42 bases are in frame from base 1. Between the V and J ends, shortened by 6 bases and 3 bases respectively, the junction contains 15 bases. In regard to this clone: No antigen is known for it. One base away there is no much larger clone; base qualities are not given.

The time point label, read with the paper, signifies: resected brain tissue, or blood drawn just prior to surgery. The surgery cases with the highest brain T cell transcript signatures were chosen for TCR beta chain sequencing of brain tissue, and also of blood when blood was available. Patients had been treated with at least one anti-epileptic drug before surgery. TCR-sequenced patients were children with drug-resistant epilepsy due to tuberous sclerosis complex, focal cortical dysplasia, Rasmussen encephalitis or hemimegalencephaly. Blood samples were collected immediately before the epilepsy surgery. The Monarch genomic DNA purification kit was used to extract bulk genomic DNA from unsorted brain tissue and whole blood. Study-wide conclusions, independent of this receptor: Viral specificity was inferred solely from CDR3 sequence similarity, and the HCMV serostatus of the patients was not known. Because sequencing depth was different between pre-surgery and post-surgery blood, clones absent from the pre-surgery sample may reflect undersampling.

TCR beta chain sequences were generated from genomic DNA using the immunoSEQ assay. Regarding the original processing steps: CDR3 sequences not starting with the conserved framework cysteine at position 104 were manually removed. To get clonality, the normalized Shannon's Diversity Index was subtracted from one, giving values from 0 (maximal diversity) to 1 (oligoclonal). To check whether a given CDR3 had different frequencies in two samples, for example brain versus blood, chi-squared comparison-of-proportions tests were used. Public clonotypes were identified through searches of immuneACCESS, and similarity to known antiviral clonotypes was evaluated with the VDJdb browser. This is the immuneACCESS table as TCRdb keeps it, with only in-frame sequences that have V and J called. A part of the clones is gone; compared with another copy, unresolved V genes explain less than half, and the rest is unexplained. The V and J calls and clone size are taken from that table; D and trimming were inferred from the DNA. The sample data list 110,000 or so clones, and under 95% of these were observed just once. The ten largest account for about 3.8% of the sample.

The material sequenced was peripheral blood, taken at surgery. The chain joins TRBV6-5 to TRBJ2-7, with TRBD2 as a weak D call on 5 bases. The clonotype originates from a boy less than two years old with hemimegalencephaly and intractable seizures. The CDR3 region: CASRVTRTNYEQYF. The DNA sequence follows: TGTGCCAGCAGGGTCACTAGAACCAACTACGAGCAGTACTTC.